Each of the 30 T cell receptor beta chains below was sequenced from the same sample in a study of beta chain features in type 1 diabetes. Findings and caveats of the study: Moderate but significant shortening of TCRB CDR3s was recorded in all four CD4+ subsets from Type 1 diabetes patients.

Expressed TCRB transcripts were sequenced after all isolated RNA was converted to cDNA. Method: immunoSEQ multiplex PCR; TCRdb's copy keeps in-frame clones and lacks some. The top ten hold over 0.6% of the sample, which has approximately 150,000 clones, 9% seen once. Antigens of these TCRs are unknown. The sequenced sample consisted of central memory CD4+ T cells from blood. The source is a man aged 30-40 years with type 1 diabetes.

The chain couples TRBV7-9 to TRBJ1-5; 9 bases are a match to TRBD1. Trimming removed 10 bases from V and 2 bases from J; junction bases left unmatched: 6. CDR3 size: 14 residues. Germline V CDR1 and CDR2: SEHNR, FQNEAQ (reference sequence). Here the CDR3 reads CATAGQGGNQPQHF. The CDR3 DNA is TGTGCCACTGCGGGACAGGGCGGCAATCAGCCCCAGCATTTT.

There are a few counts of this clone. The V gene is TRBV10-3, the J gene TRBJ1-4; D is possibly TRBD1 (6 bases). Germline CDR1 reads ENHRY; CDR2 reads SYGVKD. V dropped 0 bases and J dropped 5 bases, with 7 bases sitting between them. This CDR3 has 14 residues. The CDR3 DNA reads as TGTGCCATCAGTGAGTCGACAGGAAATGAAAAACTGTTTTTT. Its protein product is CAISESTGNEKLFF.

This chain connects TRBV7-9 to TRBJ2-3, with TRBD2 as a possible D gene (5 bases). V was clipped by 3 bases and J by 5 bases, with 9 bases between them. The CDR3 totals 13 residues. Per the germline V gene, CDR1 is SEHNR and CDR2 is FQNEAQ (reference sequence). The CDR3 loop is CASSLAGKDTQYF. As DNA, the CDR3 is TGTGCCAGCAGCTTGGCGGGTAAAGATACGCAGTATTTT.

This clone was observed a few times. The chain joins TRBV30 to TRBJ1-5, with D tentatively TRBD1 (6 bases). V lost 0 bases, J lost 7 bases, and 10 bases lay in between. Germline V gene data show CDR1 as GTSNPN and CDR2 as SVGIG (reference sequence). This CDR3 is 13 amino acids long. CDR3 in amino acids: CAWSVHREQPQHF. Written as DNA, the CDR3 is TGTGCCTGGAGTGTACACAGGGAACAGCCCCAGCATTTT.

The V gene is TRBV9, the J gene TRBJ2-2, with no clear D. The germline gives CDR1 SGDLS, CDR2 YYNGEE. With 7 bases removed from V and 3 bases from J, the gap between germline ends came to 7 bases. The CDR3 sequence is 12 residues long. The CDR3: CASAVHTGELFF. In DNA, the CDR3 is TGTGCCAGCGCAGTCCACACCGGGGAGCTGTTTTTT.

V gene TRBV5-5 combines with J gene TRBJ2-4; D ambiguous. The CDR3 extends over 15 amino acids. V lost 4 bases and J lost 5, with 16 bases in between. Germline V gene lookup returns CDR1 SGHKS and CDR2 YYEKEE (reference sequence). CDR3 amino acids: CASSPRAGFENIQYF. As DNA, the CDR3 is TGTGCCAGCAGCCCTCGAGCAGGCTTCGAAAACATTCAGTACTTC.

The chain uses TRBV4-3 and TRBJ2-5; 8 bases are shared with TRBD2. Germline values: CDR1 LGHNA, CDR2 YSLEER. This CDR3 has 15 residues. V lost 4 bases and J lost 7; bases outside the gene matches: 11. In DNA, the CDR3 is TGCGCCAGCAGCCGAGGAGCGGGAGTCGGGGGGACCCAGTACTTC. Translated, it gives CASSRGAGVGGTQYF.

This clone was found a few times. V usage is TRBV7-9 and J usage is TRBJ2-1; possible D gene TRBD2, 6 bases. CDR3 size: 15 residues. Deletions cut 5 bases from V and 6 bases from J, with 17 bases between. Germline CDR1 is SEHNR and CDR2 is FQNEAQ (reference sequence). CDR3 nucleotide sequence: TGTGCCAGCAGCCCGCCAGCGGGCTTTTCCAATGAGCAGTTCTTC. Translating it yields CASSPPAGFSNEQFF.

This clone occurred a few times. The same CDR3 is also encoded by other DNA sequences in this sample. V usage is TRBV9 and J usage is TRBJ2-6; weak D call: TRBD1 (6 bases). Germline V gene sequence: CDR1 SGDLS, CDR2 YYNGEE. Trimming cost V 1 base and J 1 base, with 6 bases left between them. The CDR3 is made up of 15 amino acids. The CDR3 loop reads CASSVQGSGANVLTF. In DNA, the CDR3 is TGTGCCAGCAGCGTACAGGGGTCTGGGGCCAACGTCCTGACTTTC.

This clone was seen only a few times. The J gene is TRBJ2-2, the V gene TRBV7-2; D is unclear. CDR3 length: 15 residues. The V gene lost 1 base and the J gene lost 4 bases, with 10 bases spanning the gap. Germline V lookup: CDR1 SGHTA, CDR2 FQGNSA. This chain's CDR3 is CASSLVVGLTGELFF. The CDR3 region has the DNA TGTGCCAGCAGCTTAGTGGTGGGCCTCACCGGGGAGCTGTTTTTT.

The chain recombines TRBV2 with TRBJ1-2; 10 nucleotides align to TRBD1. V gave up 5 bases and J gave up 6 bases; unmatched junction bases: 3. CDR1 is SNHLY, CDR2 FYNNEI, per germline. The CDR3 extends over 13 amino acids. Here the CDR3 reads CASSRQGADGYTF. DNA of the CDR3: TGTGCCAGCAGTAGACAGGGGGCAGATGGCTACACCTTC.

In this sample, this clone turned up a few times. The chain recombines TRBV28 with TRBJ2-7, with 9 bases matching TRBD1. Trimming took 8 bases from V and 4 from J; bases not matched to a gene: 12. Germline CDR1 and CDR2: MDHEN and SYDVKM. The length of the CDR3 is 15 residues. The DNA for the CDR3 is TGTGCCAGCTCGGGGCCCGGGACAGGGATGTACGAGCAGTACTTC. As protein: CASSGPGTGMYEQYF. The full variable domain, its missing parts supplied by reference TRBV28 and TRBJ2-7, is DVKVTQSSRYLVKRTGEKVFLECVQDMDHENMFWYRQDPGLGLRLIYFSYDVKMKEKGDIPEGYSVSREKKERFSLILESASTNQTSMYLCASSGPGTGMYEQYFGPGTRLTVT.

This sequence joins TRBV6-6 and TRBJ1-2; D not resolved. Trimming took off 4 bases at V and 4 bases at J, with 10 bases between the two ends. Per the germline V gene, CDR1 is MNHNY and CDR2 is SVGAGI (reference sequence). The CDR3 loop spans 13 amino acids. CDR3 residues: CASSSGGSYGYTF. The CDR3 bases are TGTGCCAGCAGTTCTGGAGGCAGCTATGGCTACACCTTC.

This clone was observed a few times. The chain combines TRBV6-5 with TRBJ1-6; 10 bases fit TRBD1. Germline trimming cut 7 bases from V and 9 bases from J; bases unmatched to any gene: 9. The germline gives CDR1 MNHEY, CDR2 SVGAGI. This CDR3 region has 15 residues. DNA of the CDR3: TGTGCCAGCAAGGAATGGGGACAGGGGTTTTCACCCCTCCACTTT. It specifies CASKEWGQGFSPLHF.

The rearrangement uses TRBV9 and TRBJ2-2, with a weak D call TRBD1 (6 bases). Trimming pared 3 bases from V and 0 bases from J, leaving 9 bases between. The CDR3 contains 15 residues. CDR1 SGDLS and CDR2 YYNGEE come from the germline V gene. The CDR3 loop reads CASSARQANTGELFF. The CDR3 nucleotides read TGTGCCAGCAGCGCACGACAGGCGAACACCGGGGAGCTGTTTTTT.

V and J are TRBV6-5 and TRBJ2-4, with 11 bases fitting TRBD1. CDR3 length equals 14 residues. Germline V gives CDR1 MNHEY, CDR2 SVGAGI. J gave up 7 bases and V 5 bases, and 4 bases lay outside the gene matches. CDR3 in amino acids: CASSAGDRGNIQYF. In DNA, the CDR3 is TGTGCCAGCAGTGCCGGGGACAGGGGGAACATTCAGTACTTC.

The chain joins TRBV7-9 to TRBJ2-1; no clear D gene. In germline, CDR1 is SEHNR, CDR2 FQNEAQ (reference sequence). The CDR3 runs 12 residues. V lost 5 bases to trimming and J lost 4 bases, with 6 bases between them. CDR3 DNA: TGTGCCAGCAGCCTAAGTTACAATGAGCAGTTCTTC. It is translated as CASSLSYNEQFF.

In this sample, this clone turned up many times. This CDR3 is CSVETGALATGYTF. In nucleotides, the CDR3 is TGCAGCGTAGAAACAGGGGCCCTTGCGACAGGCTACACCTTC. The rearrangement uses TRBV29-1 and TRBJ1-2; 7 bases line up with TRBD1. V gave up 6 bases and J gave up 8 bases; unmatched junction bases: 15. CDR3 length: 14 amino acids. The germline V gene has CDR1 SQVTM and CDR2 ANQGSEA.

This clone was counted between two and nine times. The genes are TRBV7-9 and TRBJ1-2; TRBD1 is a possible D gene (6 bases). The CDR3 extends over 17 amino acids. V was shortened by 1 base and J by 0 bases, with 15 bases between the two germline ends. Germline V CDR1 and CDR2: SEHNR, FQNEAQ (reference sequence). CDR3 protein: CASSLGPGARANYGYTF. The CDR3 bases are TGTGCCAGCAGCTTAGGTCCAGGGGCGAGAGCTAACTATGGCTACACCTTC.

This chain connects TRBV29-1 to TRBJ2-3; D may be TRBD1 (6 bases). Deletions cut 6 bases from V and 7 bases from J, with 17 bases between. The CDR3 is 13 amino acids. The germline gives CDR1 SQVTM, CDR2 ANQGSEA. The CDR3 nucleotides read TGCAGCGTCGGGTCAGGGGAGAGATATACGCAGTATTTT. Translation gives CSVGSGERYTQYF.

The rearrangement joins TRBV6-1 to TRBJ2-7; 9 nucleotides line up with TRBD1. The V gene's germline CDR1 is MNHNS and CDR2 SASEGT. J was trimmed by 2 bases and V by 4 bases; bases with no gene match: 3. This CDR3 spans 14 amino acids. As DNA, the CDR3 is TGTGCCAGCAGTGCGAGGACAGGGGCCTACGAGCAGTACTTC. Amino acid sequence: CASSARTGAYEQYF.

The V gene is TRBV28, the J gene TRBJ2-7; TRBD1 might be the D (5 bases). Deletions cut 8 bases from V and 5 bases from J, with 25 bases between. The CDR3 contains 16 residues. The germline gives CDR1 MDHEN, CDR2 SYDVKM. In DNA form, the CDR3 reads TGTGCCAGCCCCCCCCGCAGGGTAGACTCCCGGAACGAGCAGTACTTC. It is translated as CASPPRRVDSRNEQYF.

A few counts support this clone. The chain uses TRBV5-5 and TRBJ2-7; D possibly corresponds to TRBD1 (6 bases). The CDR3 contains 12 residues. V dropped 5 bases and J dropped 3 bases, with 9 bases sitting between them. In germline, CDR1 is SGHKS, CDR2 YYEKEE (reference sequence). CDR3: CASRRTDYEQYF. The CDR3 nucleotides read TGTGCCAGCAGACGGACAGACTACGAGCAGTACTTC. Filled out from reference TRBV5-5 and TRBJ2-7, the complete variable domain reads DAGVTQSPTHLIKTRGQQVTLRCSPISGHKSVSWYQQVLGQGPQFIFQYYEKEERGRGNFPDRFSARQFPNYSSELNVNALLLGDSALYLCASRRTDYEQYFGPGTRLTVT.

This clone was counted only a few times. The DNA of the CDR3 is TGTGCCTGGAGTCGACAGCATCAGCCCCAGCATTTT. Translated: CAWSRQHQPQHF. V and J are TRBV30 and TRBJ1-5, with D possibly TRBD1 on 5 matching bases. The V gene lost 2 bases and the J gene lost 5 bases, with 7 bases spanning the gap. Germline values: CDR1 GTSNPN, CDR2 SVGIG (reference sequence). The CDR3 sequence is 12 residues long.

Only a few counts were recorded for this clone. The chain joins TRBV5-4 to TRBJ2-5; 9 nucleotides line up with TRBD1. The CDR3 totals 15 residues. V shed 4 bases, J shed 3 bases, and the junction held 7 bases outside the gene matches. Germline lookup yields CDR1 SGHNT and CDR2 YYREEE (reference sequence). Here the CDR3 reads CASSAGQGGKETQYF. The DNA for the CDR3 is TGTGCCAGCAGCGCGGGACAGGGAGGTAAAGAGACCCAGTACTTC.

The table lists this clone with a few counts. DNA for the CDR3: TGTGCCAGCAAGGACAGGGACAGGGAGACCCAGTACTTC. Protein: CASKDRDRETQYF. This chain joins TRBV6-5 and TRBJ2-5; 8 positions match TRBD1. V lost 7 bases to trimming and J lost 5 bases; unmatched junction nucleotides: 6. CDR1 is MNHEY and CDR2 is SVGAGI in the germline V gene. CDR3 length: 13 amino acids.

The chain recombines TRBV18 with TRBJ2-3, with 12 bases lining up with TRBD2. Germline trimming cut 3 bases from V and 4 bases from J; bases unmatched to any gene: 5. Germline CDR1 reads KGHSH; CDR2 reads LQKENI. CDR3 size: 16 residues. The CDR3: CASSPPSGGAPDTQYF. CDR3 nucleotides: TGTGCCAGCTCACCTCCTAGCGGGGGGGCCCCAGATACGCAGTATTTT.

The chain is built from TRBV7-3 and TRBJ2-3; D ambiguous. Trimming took 6 bases from V and 5 from J, leaving 12 bases between them. This CDR3 has 13 residues. CDR1 and CDR2 from the germline V gene are SGHTA and FQGTGA. DNA for the CDR3: TGTGCCAGCAGTCAGGCAGTTGTAGATACGCAGTATTTT. Its translation is CASSQAVVDTQYF.

This chain connects TRBV6-5 to TRBJ1-2; 8 bases map to TRBD1. Germline V gives CDR1 MNHEY, CDR2 SVGAGI. The V gene end was trimmed by 6 bases and the J gene end by 4 bases; junction bases not matched to a gene: 4. This CDR3 contains 13 residues. CDR3 DNA: TGTGCCAGCAGCGCCGGGACAGGCTATGGCTACACCTTC. Amino acid sequence: CASSAGTGYGYTF.

This clone was observed at least ten times. The rearrangement uses TRBV18 and TRBJ2-4; 9 bases are shared with TRBD1. Germline CDR1 is KGHSH and CDR2 is LQKENI. The CDR3 extends over 16 amino acids. V was pared by 3 bases and J by 2 bases, with 5 bases of the junction left unmatched. CDR3 bases: TGTGCCAGCTCACCGTGGACAGGGGCCTCCAAAAACATTCAGTACTTC. It translates to CASSPWTGASKNIQYF.